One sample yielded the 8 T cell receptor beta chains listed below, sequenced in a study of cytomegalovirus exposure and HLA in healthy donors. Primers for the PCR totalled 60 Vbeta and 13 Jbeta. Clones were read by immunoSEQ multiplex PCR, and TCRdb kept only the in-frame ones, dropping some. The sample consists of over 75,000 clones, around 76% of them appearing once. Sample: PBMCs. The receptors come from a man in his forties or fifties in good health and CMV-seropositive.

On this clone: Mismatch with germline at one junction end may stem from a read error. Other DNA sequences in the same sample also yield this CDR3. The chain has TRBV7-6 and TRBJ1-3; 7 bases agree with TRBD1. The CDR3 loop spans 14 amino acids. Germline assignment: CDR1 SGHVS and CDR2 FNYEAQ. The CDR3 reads CASSKRGPGNTIYF. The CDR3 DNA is TGCGCCAGCAGTAAGAGGGGGCCTGGAAACACCATATATTTT.

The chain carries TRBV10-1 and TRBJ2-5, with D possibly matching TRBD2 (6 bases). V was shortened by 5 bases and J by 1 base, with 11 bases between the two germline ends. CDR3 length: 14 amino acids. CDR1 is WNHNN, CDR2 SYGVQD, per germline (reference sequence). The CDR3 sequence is CASSPSGSQETQYF. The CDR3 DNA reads TGCGCCAGCAGTCCCAGCGGGTCCCAAGAGACCCAGTACTTC.

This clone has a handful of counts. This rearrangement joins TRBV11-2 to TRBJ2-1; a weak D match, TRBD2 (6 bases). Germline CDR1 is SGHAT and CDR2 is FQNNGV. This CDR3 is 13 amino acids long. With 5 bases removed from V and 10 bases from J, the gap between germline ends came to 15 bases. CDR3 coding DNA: TGTGCCAGCAGCAGTCAAGGGGCGGGGGAGCAGTTCTTC. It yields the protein CASSSQGAGEQFF. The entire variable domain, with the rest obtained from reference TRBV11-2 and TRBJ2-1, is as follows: EAGVAQSPRYKIIEKRQSVAFWCNPISGHATLYWYQQILGQGPKLLIQFQNNGVVDDSQLPKDRFSAERLKGVDSTLKIQPAKLEDSAVYLCASSSQGAGEQFFGPGTRLTVL.

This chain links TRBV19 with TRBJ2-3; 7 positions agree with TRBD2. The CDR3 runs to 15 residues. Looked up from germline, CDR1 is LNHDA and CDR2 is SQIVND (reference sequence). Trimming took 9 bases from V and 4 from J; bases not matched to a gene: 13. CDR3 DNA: TGTGCCAGCAGGGAGGGCTGGGGTTTCGCAGATACGCAGTATTTT. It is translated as CASREGWGFADTQYF.

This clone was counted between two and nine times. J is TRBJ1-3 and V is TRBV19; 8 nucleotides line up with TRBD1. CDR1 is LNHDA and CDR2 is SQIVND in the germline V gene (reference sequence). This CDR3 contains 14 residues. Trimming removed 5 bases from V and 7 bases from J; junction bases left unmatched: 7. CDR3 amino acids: CASSPAGGGNTIYF. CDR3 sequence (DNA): TGTGCCAGTAGTCCCGCAGGGGGCGGGAACACCATATATTTT.

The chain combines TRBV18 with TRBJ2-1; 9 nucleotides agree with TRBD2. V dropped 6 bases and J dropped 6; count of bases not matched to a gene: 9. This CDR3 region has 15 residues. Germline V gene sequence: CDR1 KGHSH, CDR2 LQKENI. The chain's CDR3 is CASSSGSSGTNEQFF. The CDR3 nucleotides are TGTGCCAGCTCCTCGGGTTCTAGCGGGACCAATGAGCAGTTCTTC. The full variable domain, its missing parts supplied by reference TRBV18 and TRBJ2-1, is NAGVMQNPRHLVRRRGQEARLRCSPMKGHSHVYWYRQLPEEGLKFMVYLQKENIIDESGMPKERFSAEFPKEGPSILRIQQVVRGDSAAYFCASSSGSSGTNEQFFGPGTRLTVL.

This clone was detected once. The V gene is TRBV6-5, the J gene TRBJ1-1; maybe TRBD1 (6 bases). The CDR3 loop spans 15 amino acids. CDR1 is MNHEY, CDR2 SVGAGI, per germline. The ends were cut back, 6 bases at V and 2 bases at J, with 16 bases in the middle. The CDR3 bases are TGTGCCAGCAGAACATCGGACAGACTCAACACTGAAGCTTTCTTT. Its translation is CASRTSDRLNTEAFF.

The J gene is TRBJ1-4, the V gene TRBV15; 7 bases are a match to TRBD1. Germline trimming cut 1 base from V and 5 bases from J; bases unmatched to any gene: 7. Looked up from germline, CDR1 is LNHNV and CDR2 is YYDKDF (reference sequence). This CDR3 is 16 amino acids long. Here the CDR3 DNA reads TGTGCCACCAGCAGAGCCAGGGGGACCTTCAATGAAAAACTGTTTTTT. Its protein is CATSRARGTFNEKLFF.